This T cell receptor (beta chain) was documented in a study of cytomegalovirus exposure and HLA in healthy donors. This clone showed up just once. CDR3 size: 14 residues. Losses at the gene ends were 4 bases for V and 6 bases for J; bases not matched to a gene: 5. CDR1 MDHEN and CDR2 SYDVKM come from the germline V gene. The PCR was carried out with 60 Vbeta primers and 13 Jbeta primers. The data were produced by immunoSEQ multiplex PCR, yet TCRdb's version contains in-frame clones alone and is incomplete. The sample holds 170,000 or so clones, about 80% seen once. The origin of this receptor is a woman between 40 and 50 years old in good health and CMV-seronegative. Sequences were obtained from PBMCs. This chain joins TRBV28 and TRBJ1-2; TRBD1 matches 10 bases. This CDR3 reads CASSSPGTGDGYTF. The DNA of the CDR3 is TGTGCCAGCAGTTCTCCGGGGACAGGGGATGGCTACACCTTC.